This record concerns one T cell receptor beta chain sequence. As yet, its antigen is unknown. This specimen comes from a study of T cell clonotyping in hematopoietic cell transplantation. V was trimmed by 7 bases and J by 5 bases, leaving 11 bases between them. The CDR3 covers 11 residues. Germline V gene data show CDR1 as SQVTM and CDR2 as ANQGSEA. Points from the study as a whole: No sorting was done, leaving CD4 and CD8 contributions mixed. Graft donor and pretransplant recipient Inverse Simpson Index values predicted broader posttransplant TCR diversity. After transplant, recipient diversity fell while pathologically expanded clonotypes grew through day 180.

TCRdb keeps only in-frame clones here, not all; method: immunoSEQ multiplex PCR. The table includes 55,000 to 70,000 clones, just under 95% detected once. The sample was peripheral blood mononuclear cells. The receptor was isolated from a man between 45 and 60 years old in good health. Some clones in this sample may be carry-over from other donors' samples. V is TRBV29-1 and J is TRBJ1-1, with a tentative D call TRBD1 (5 bases). The CDR3 DNA reads as TGCAGCGGTGCTGAGGGGACTGAAGCTTTCTTT. It encodes CSGAEGTEAFF.